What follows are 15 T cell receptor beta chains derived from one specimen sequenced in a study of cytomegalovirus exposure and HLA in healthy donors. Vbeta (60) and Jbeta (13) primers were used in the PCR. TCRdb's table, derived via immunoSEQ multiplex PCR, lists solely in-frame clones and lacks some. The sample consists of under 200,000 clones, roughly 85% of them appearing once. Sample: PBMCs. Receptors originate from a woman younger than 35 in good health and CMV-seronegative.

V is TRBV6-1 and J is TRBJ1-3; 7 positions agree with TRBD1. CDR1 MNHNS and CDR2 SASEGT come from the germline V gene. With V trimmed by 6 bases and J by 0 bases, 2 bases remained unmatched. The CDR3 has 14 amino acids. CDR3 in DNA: TGTGCCAGCAGCGCAGGGGGCTCTGGAAACACCATATATTTT. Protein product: CASSAGGSGNTIYF.

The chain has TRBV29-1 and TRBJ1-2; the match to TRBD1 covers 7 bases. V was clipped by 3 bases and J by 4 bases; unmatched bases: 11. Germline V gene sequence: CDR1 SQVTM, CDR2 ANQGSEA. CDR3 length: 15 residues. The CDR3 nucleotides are TGCAGCGTTGAGGGCCGGGACAGTGAATTCTATGGCTACACCTTC. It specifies CSVEGRDSEFYGYTF.

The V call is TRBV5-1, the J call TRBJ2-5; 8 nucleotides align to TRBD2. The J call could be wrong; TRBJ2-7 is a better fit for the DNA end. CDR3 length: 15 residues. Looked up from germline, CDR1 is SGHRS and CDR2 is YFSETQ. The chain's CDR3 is CASSLALREAYEQYF. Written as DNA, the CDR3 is TGCGCCAGCAGCTTGGCCCTGCGGGAGGCCTACGAGCAGTACTTC.

Here the CDR3 DNA reads TGTGCCAGCAGTTCCGGACAGGCGGGCGACACTGAAGCTTTCTTT. It specifies CASSSGQAGDTEAFF. The V and J genes are TRBV27 and TRBJ1-1; 7 bases are shared with TRBD1. Germline loops: CDR1 MNHEY, CDR2 SMNVEV (reference sequence). Trimming took 4 bases from V and 3 from J; bases not matched to a gene: 8. The CDR3 totals 15 residues.

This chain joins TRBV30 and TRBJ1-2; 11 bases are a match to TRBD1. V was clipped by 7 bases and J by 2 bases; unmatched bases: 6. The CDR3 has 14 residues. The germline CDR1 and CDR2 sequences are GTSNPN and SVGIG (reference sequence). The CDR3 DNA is TGTGCCTCCGTGGACAGGGGGCGAAACTATGGCTACACCTTC. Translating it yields CASVDRGRNYGYTF.

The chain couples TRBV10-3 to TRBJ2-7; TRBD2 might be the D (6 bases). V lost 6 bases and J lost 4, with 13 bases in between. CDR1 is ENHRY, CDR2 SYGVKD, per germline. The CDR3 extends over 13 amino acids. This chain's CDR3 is CAIRAGTAYEQYF. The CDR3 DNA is TGTGCCATCAGAGCCGGGACTGCTTACGAGCAGTACTTC.

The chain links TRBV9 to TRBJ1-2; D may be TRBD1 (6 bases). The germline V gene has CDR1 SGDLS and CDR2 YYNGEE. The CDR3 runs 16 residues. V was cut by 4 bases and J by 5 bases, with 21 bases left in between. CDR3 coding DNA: TGTGCCAGCAGCCCCTCAATTGGGACAAAGGATTATGGCTACACCTTC. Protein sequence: CASSPSIGTKDYGYTF.

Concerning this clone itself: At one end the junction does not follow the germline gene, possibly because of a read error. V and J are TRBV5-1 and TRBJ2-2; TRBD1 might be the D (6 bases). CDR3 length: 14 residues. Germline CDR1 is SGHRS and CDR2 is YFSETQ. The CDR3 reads CASNLESGAGELFF. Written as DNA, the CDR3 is TGCGCCAGCAACTTGGAGTCAGGGGCCGGGGAGCTGTTTTTT.

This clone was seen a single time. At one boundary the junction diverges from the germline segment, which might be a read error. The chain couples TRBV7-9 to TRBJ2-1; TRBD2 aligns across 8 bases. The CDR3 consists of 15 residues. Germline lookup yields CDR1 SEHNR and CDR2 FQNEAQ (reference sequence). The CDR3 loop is CSSSGRLAPYNEQFF. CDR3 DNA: TGTTCCAGCAGCGGCCGACTAGCGCCTTACAATGAGCAGTTCTTC.

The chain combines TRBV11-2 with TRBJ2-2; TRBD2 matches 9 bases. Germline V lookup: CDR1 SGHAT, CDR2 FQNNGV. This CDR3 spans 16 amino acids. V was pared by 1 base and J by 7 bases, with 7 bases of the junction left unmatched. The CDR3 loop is CASSLGLAGRGGELFF. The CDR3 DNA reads TGTGCCAGCAGCTTAGGTCTAGCGGGGCGGGGCGGGGAGCTGTTTTTT.

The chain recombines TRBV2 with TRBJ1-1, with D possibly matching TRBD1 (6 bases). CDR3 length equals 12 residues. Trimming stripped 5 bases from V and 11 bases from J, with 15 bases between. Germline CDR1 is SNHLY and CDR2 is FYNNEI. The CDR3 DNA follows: TGTGCCAGCAGTTGGGCTGTGCAGGGGGCTTTCTTT. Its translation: CASSWAVQGAFF.

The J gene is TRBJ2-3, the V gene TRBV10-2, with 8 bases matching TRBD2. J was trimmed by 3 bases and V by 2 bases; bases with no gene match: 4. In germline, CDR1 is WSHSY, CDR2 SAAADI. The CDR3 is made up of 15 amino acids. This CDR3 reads CASSELREGTDTQYF. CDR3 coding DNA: TGCGCCAGCAGTGAGCTTCGGGAGGGGACAGATACGCAGTATTTT.

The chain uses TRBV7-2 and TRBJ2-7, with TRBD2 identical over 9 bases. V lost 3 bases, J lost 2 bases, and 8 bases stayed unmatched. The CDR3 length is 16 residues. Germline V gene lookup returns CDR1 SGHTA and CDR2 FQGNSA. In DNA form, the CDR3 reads TGTGCCAGCAGCTTTCCTACTAGCGGGCCGACCTACGAGCAGTACTTC. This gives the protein CASSFPTSGPTYEQYF.

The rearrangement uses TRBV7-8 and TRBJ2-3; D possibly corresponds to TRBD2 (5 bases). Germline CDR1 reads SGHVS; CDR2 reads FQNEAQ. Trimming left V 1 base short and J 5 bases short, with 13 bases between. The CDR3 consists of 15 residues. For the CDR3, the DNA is TGTGCCAGCAGCTTAGGGACTCGGCCGGGAGATACGCAGTATTTT. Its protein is CASSLGTRPGDTQYF. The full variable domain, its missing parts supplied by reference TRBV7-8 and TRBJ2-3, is GAGVSQSPRYKVAKRGQDVALRCDPISGHVSLFWYQQALGQGPEFLTYFQNEAQLDKSGLPSDRFFAERPEGSVSTLKIQRTQQEDSAVYLCASSLGTRPGDTQYFGPGTRLTVL.

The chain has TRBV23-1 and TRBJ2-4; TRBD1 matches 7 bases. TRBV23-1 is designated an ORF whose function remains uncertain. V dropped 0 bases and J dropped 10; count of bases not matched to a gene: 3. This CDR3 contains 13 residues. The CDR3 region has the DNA TGCGCCAGCAGTCAATCGTTGACAGGGATTCAGTACTTC. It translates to CASSQSLTGIQYF.